Listed below are T cell receptor beta chains from one sample, sequenced in a study of identical twins. TCRdb fed the 5' RACE reads into MiXCR, producing one record per CDR3 protein. The sample contains approximately 410,000 distinct CDR3 sequences, about 18% of which appear only once. The sample taken for sequencing was naive T cells sorted from blood. The receptors stem from a man between 50 and 59 years old in good health. Each CDR3 is given with its conserved first and last residue. D genes are given only for firm matches. Clone size, where shown, is once, few, many, or a class for clones that have expanded.

TRBV18	many	NA	TRBJ1-2	TGTGCCAGCTCACCGCGGCAGGTAGACTATGGCTACACCTTC	CASSPRQVDYGYTF
TRBV28	NA	TRBD1	TRBJ2-7	TGTGCCAGCTGGTCCGGGACAGGCCCCTACGAGCAGTACTTC	CASWSGTGPYEQYF
TRBV5-1	few	NA	TRBJ1-2	TGCGCCAGCAGCTTGGGGCAGGCCCAGAACTATGGCTACACCTTC	CASSLGQAQNYGYTF
TRBV5-8	few	NA	TRBJ2-3	TGTGCCAGCAGCTTGGCCTGGGGCAGGGAAGATACGCAGTATTTT	CASSLAWGREDTQYF
TRBV3-1	once	TRBD2	TRBJ2-1	TGTGCCAGCAGCCAAGAGCGCATAGCGGGGGGGCCCGGCTCCTACAATGAGCAGTTCTTC	CASSQERIAGGPGSYNEQFF
TRBV20-1	NA	NA	TRBJ2-7	TGCAGTGCTAGGGGAATGGGGGCAGCAGGCTACGAGCAGTACTTC	CSARGMGAAGYEQYF
TRBV18	many	NA	TRBJ1-5	TGTGCCAGCTCACCTCGACAGATCAATCAGCCCCAGCATTTT	CASSPRQINQPQHF
TRBV20-1	NA	TRBD2	TRBJ2-3	TGCAGTGCTCAACAGCGGGGGGGCTTGGCTACGCAGTATTTT	CSAQQRGGLATQYF
TRBV20-1	few	TRBD2	TRBJ2-5	TGCAGTGCTAGTGGTCTAGCGGGACAGACTCTCTTC	CSASGLAGQTLF
TRBV15	NA	NA	TRBJ2-7	TGTGCCACCAGTGGAGGGGGGCAGTACGAGCAGTACTTC	CATSGGGQYEQYF
TRBV9	NA	NA	TRBJ2-1	TGTGCCAGCAGCGATCCCCTAGGCTACAATGAGCAGTTCTTC	CASSDPLGYNEQFF
TRBV28	NA	NA	TRBJ1-2	TGTGCCAGCAGTATCCTGACTCAGGCCTATGGCTACACCTTC	CASSILTQAYGYTF
TRBV7-2	once	NA	TRBJ2-3	TGTGCCAGCAGCTTAGCGGTCACTAGCACAGATACGCAGTATTTT	CASSLAVTSTDTQYF
TRBV2	many	NA	TRBJ1-5	TGTGCCAGCAGCGCCACAGGGAGAGCGAGCAATCAGCCCCAGCATTTT	CASSATGRASNQPQHF
TRBV10-3	many	NA	TRBJ1-1	TGTGCCATCAGTCGTGGACGGGAGAACACTGAAGCTTTCTTT	CAISRGRENTEAFF
TRBV20-1	few	NA	TRBJ2-3	TGCAGTGCTAGAGATCCCTTAGGGGCAGATACGCAGTATTTT	CSARDPLGADTQYF
TRBV7-2	NA	NA	TRBJ2-1	TGTGCCAGCAGCCCTCAGACAGGCGCTTACAATGAGCAGTTCTTC	CASSPQTGAYNEQFF
TRBV12-3/TRBV12-4	many	NA	TRBJ1-2	TGTGCCAGCAGTTTGTACACCGGGGAGGGCTACACCTTC	CASSLYTGEGYTF
TRBV6-1	NA	TRBD2	TRBJ2-5	TGTGCCAGCAGTGAATGGGGGGGTTCGGAGACCCAGTACTTC	CASSEWGGSETQYF
TRBV18	many	NA	TRBJ2-1	TGTGCCAGCTCACCACGGGACAAAGAGCAGTTCTTC	CASSPRDKEQFF
TRBV2	NA	TRBD2	TRBJ2-1	TGTGCCAGCAGTGAAAAGGGGAGCGGGAGAGGGTACAATGAGCAGTTCTTC	CASSEKGSGRGYNEQFF
TRBV15	few	NA	TRBJ1-6	TGTGCCACCAGCAGAGTAAACGCCAATTCACCCCTCCACTTT	CATSRVNANSPLHF
TRBV4-1	many	NA	TRBJ2-7	TGCGCCAGCAGCCTCCGGACGGACTACGAGCAGTACTTC	CASSLRTDYEQYF
TRBV4-2	NA	NA	TRBJ2-1	TGTGCCAGCAGCCAAGAATCGGTGGATAATGAGCAGTTCTTC	CASSQESVDNEQFF
TRBV4-2	many	TRBD1	TRBJ2-5	TGTGCCAGCAGCCAAGTGAACAGGGGGGAGACCCAGTACTTC	CASSQVNRGETQYF
TRBV5-1	many	NA	TRBJ1-4	TGCGCCAGCAGGAGTCAGGAAATTAATGAAAAACTGTTTTTT	CASRSQEINEKLFF
TRBV6-2/TRBV6-3	NA	NA	TRBJ2-5	TGTGCCAGCAGTTACTCGCAAGGGGCCGGTGGGGAGACCCAGTACTTC	CASSYSQGAGGETQYF
TRBV6-2/TRBV6-3	NA	NA	TRBJ2-1	TGTGCCAGCAGTTGGGTCGGGGCCCCCGCCCATGAGCAGTTCTTC	CASSWVGAPAHEQFF
TRBV7-2	NA	NA	TRBJ1-1	TGTGCCAGCAGCCCCACGCCTGGCATCACTGAAGCTTTCTTT	CASSPTPGITEAFF
TRBV6-5	NA	TRBD2	TRBJ2-1	TGTGCCAGCAGTTACTCGGGTAGCGGGAGGGCCAGTGAGCAGTTCTTC	CASSYSGSGRASEQFF
TRBV27	once	TRBD2	TRBJ2-3	TGTGCCAGCAGTCCTCCGGGACTAGCGGATTACACAGATACGCAGTATTTT	CASSPPGLADYTDTQYF
TRBV5-1	NA	TRBD2	TRBJ2-5	TGCGCCAGCAGCTTTGGGACTAGCGGGGTGAAGCATCAAGAGACCCAGTACTTC	CASSFGTSGVKHQETQYF
TRBV7-2	NA	NA	TRBJ2-5	TGTGCCAGCAGCTTACTGGGCGCAGGCGATCAAGAGACCCAGTACTTC	CASSLLGAGDQETQYF
TRBV6-5	once	NA	TRBJ2-7	TGTGCCAGCAGTTACTCCGGGACTGTGGCCTACGAGCAGTACTTC	CASSYSGTVAYEQYF
TRBV6-1	NA	NA	TRBJ1-1	TGTGCCAGCAGTCCACGTACAGGTGGGGAAGGGAACACTGAAGCTTTCTTT	CASSPRTGGEGNTEAFF
TRBV28	few	TRBD1	TRBJ1-1	TGTGCCAGCATACAGGGGGTCACTGAAGCTTTCTTT	CASIQGVTEAFF
TRBV29-1	NA	TRBD1	TRBJ2-1	TGCAGCGTTATAACTAGGGACAGTAGCAACGAGCAGTTCTTC	CSVITRDSSNEQFF
TRBV4-3	few	NA	TRBJ2-7	TGCGCCAGCAGCCAGGCTCCATTCGACAGTTCCTACGAGCAGTACTTC	CASSQAPFDSSYEQYF
TRBV28	few	NA	TRBJ2-2	TGTGCCAGCAGTTTCCAGGACGGGGTGGGCACCGGGGAGCTGTTTTTT	CASSFQDGVGTGELFF
TRBV20-1	few	NA	TRBJ2-3	TGCAGTGCTGTGCGACTGTACGATACGCAGTATTTT	CSAVRLYDTQYF
TRBV21-1	few	NA	TRBJ2-7	TGTGCCAGCAGCAAAAAAGGAATCAGGACCGACTCCTACGAGCAGTACTTC	CASSKKGIRTDSYEQYF
TRBV28	few	NA	TRBJ2-2	TGTGCCAGCACCGAAAGGCACGCCGAGCTGTTTTTT	CASTERHAELFF
TRBV4-2	few	NA	TRBJ2-3	TGTGCCAGCAGCCAAGACAGTCTGACGGGAGATCGAACAGATACGCAGTATTTT	CASSQDSLTGDRTDTQYF
TRBV9	many	NA	TRBJ2-7	TGTGCCAGCAGCCTCGGGGCAGACTACGAGCAGTACTTC	CASSLGADYEQYF
TRBV6-1	NA	NA	TRBJ1-6	TGTGCCAGCAGGGGCCAGGGTCTTAATTCACCCCTCCACTTT	CASRGQGLNSPLHF
TRBV20-1	many	NA	TRBJ1-2	TGCAGTGCTAGAGGAGCACTATCTAACTATGGCTACACCTTC	CSARGALSNYGYTF
TRBV9	NA	TRBD2	TRBJ2-5	TGTGCCAGCAGCGGGACTAGCGGGAGGGCCGTAGAGACCCAGTACTTC	CASSGTSGRAVETQYF
TRBV15	NA	NA	TRBJ2-1	TGTGCCACCAGCAGAGAAACAGGGAGAAATTACAATGAGCAGTTCTTC	CATSRETGRNYNEQFF
TRBV18	few	NA	TRBJ2-1	TGTGCCAGCTCACCGGATAGGATTTACTACGGGACGAGCTCCTACAATGAGCAGTTCTTC	CASSPDRIYYGTSSYNEQFF
TRBV6-5	many	NA	TRBJ2-1	TGTGCCAGCAGTTTAAGCCCCGAGGGGATTTACAATGAGCAGTTCTTC	CASSLSPEGIYNEQFF
TRBV5-1	few	NA	TRBJ2-7	TGCGCCAGCAGCTTGGACGGGGTTCGAGTTGACGAGCAGTACTTC	CASSLDGVRVDEQYF
TRBV20-1	NA	NA	TRBJ2-7	TGCAGTGCCGAAACTAGAGCCGAGCAGTACTTC	CSAETRAEQYF
TRBV7-9	many	TRBD2	TRBJ2-7	TGTGCCAGCAGCTTAGTGACTAGCGGGACCTACGAGCAGTACTTC	CASSLVTSGTYEQYF
TRBV12-3/TRBV12-4	few	TRBD2	TRBJ2-1	TGTGCCAGCAGTTTTGGGGCTAGCGGGAGGAATGAGCAGTTCTTC	CASSFGASGRNEQFF
TRBV6-2/TRBV6-3	many	TRBD2	TRBJ2-5	TGTGCCAGCACCTCGACTAGCGGGAGGGCCCAAGAGACCCAGTACTTC	CASTSTSGRAQETQYF
TRBV7-7	NA	NA	TRBJ2-5	TGTGCTAGCAGCTTAGTACTTGGGGAGACCCAGTACTTC	CASSLVLGETQYF
TRBV29-1	few	TRBD2	TRBJ2-3	TGCAGCGGATGGAATAGCGGGGGCACAGATACGCAGTATTTT	CSGWNSGGTDTQYF
TRBV15	NA	NA	TRBJ1-1	TGTGCCACCAGCAGCTATGTTTGGCGGGACACTGAAGCTTTCTTT	CATSSYVWRDTEAFF